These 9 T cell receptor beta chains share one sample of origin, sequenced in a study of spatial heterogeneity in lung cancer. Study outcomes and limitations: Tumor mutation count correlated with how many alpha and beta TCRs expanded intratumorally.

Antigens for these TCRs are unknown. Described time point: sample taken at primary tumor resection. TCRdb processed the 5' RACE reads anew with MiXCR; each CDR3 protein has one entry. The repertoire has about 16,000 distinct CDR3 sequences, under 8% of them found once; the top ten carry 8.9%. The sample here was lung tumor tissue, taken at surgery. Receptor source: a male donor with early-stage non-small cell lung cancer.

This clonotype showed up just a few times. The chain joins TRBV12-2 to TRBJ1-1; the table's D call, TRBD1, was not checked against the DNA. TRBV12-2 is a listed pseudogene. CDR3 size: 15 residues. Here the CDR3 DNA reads TGTGCAGGTCCCCGACAGGGACCATGGGGGGCTGAAGCTTTCTTT. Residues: CAGPRQGPWGAEAFF.

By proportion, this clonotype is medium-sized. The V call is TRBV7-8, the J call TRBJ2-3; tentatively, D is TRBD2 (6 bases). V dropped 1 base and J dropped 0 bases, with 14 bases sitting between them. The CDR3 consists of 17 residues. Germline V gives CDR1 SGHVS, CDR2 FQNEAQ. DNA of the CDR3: TGTGCCAGCAGCTTAGTAGGTGGGGGGATAAGCACAGATACGCAGTATTTT. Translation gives CASSLVGGGISTDTQYF.

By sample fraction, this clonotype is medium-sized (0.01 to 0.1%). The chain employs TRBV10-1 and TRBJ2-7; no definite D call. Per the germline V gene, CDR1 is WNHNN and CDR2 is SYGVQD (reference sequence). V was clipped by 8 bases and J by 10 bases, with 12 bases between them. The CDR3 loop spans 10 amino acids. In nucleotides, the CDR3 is TGCGCCAGCCCAATTCGGCTCCAGTACGTC. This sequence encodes CASPIRLQYV.

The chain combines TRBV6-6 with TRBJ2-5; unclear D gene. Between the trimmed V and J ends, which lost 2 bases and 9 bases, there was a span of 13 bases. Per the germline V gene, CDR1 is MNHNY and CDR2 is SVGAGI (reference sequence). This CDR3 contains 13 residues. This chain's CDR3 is CASSYPPPEAQYF. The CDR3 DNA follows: TGTGCCAGCAGTTACCCCCCACCCGAGGCCCAGTACTTC.

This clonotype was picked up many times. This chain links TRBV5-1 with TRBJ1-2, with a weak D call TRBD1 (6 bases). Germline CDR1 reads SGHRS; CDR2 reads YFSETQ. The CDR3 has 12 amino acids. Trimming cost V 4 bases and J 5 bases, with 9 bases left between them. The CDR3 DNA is TGCGCCAGCAGCAACGGACAGTATGGCTACACCTTC. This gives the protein CASSNGQYGYTF.

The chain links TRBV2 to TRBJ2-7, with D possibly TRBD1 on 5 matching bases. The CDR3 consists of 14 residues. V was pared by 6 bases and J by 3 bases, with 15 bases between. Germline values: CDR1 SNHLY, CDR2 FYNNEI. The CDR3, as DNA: TGTGCCAGCAGAGGGGCAGCCCAAGACTACGAGCAGTACGTC. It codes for CASRGAAQDYEQYV.

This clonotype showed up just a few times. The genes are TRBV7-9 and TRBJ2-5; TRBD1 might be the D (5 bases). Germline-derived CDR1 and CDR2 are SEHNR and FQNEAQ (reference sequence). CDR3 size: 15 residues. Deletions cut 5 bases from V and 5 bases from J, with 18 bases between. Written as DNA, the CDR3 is TGTGCCAGCAGCCAATCCAGGGAAATCGGGGAGACCCAGTACTTC. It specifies CASSQSREIGETQYF.

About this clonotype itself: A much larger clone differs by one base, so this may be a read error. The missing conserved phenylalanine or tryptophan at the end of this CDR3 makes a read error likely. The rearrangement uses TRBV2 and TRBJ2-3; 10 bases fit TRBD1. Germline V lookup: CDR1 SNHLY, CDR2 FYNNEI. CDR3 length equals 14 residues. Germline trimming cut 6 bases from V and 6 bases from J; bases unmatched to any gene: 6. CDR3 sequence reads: CASRGGTGADTQYI. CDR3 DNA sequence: TGTGCCAGCAGGGGTGGGACAGGGGCGGATACGCAGTATATT.

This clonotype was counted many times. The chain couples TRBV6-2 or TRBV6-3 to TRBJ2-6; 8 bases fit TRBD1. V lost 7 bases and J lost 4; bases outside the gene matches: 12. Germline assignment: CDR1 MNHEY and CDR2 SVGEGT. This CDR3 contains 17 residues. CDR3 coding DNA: TGTGCCAGCACCCTAACAGGGGGACACCCCGGGGCCAACGTCCTGACTTTC. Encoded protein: CASTLTGGHPGANVLTF.